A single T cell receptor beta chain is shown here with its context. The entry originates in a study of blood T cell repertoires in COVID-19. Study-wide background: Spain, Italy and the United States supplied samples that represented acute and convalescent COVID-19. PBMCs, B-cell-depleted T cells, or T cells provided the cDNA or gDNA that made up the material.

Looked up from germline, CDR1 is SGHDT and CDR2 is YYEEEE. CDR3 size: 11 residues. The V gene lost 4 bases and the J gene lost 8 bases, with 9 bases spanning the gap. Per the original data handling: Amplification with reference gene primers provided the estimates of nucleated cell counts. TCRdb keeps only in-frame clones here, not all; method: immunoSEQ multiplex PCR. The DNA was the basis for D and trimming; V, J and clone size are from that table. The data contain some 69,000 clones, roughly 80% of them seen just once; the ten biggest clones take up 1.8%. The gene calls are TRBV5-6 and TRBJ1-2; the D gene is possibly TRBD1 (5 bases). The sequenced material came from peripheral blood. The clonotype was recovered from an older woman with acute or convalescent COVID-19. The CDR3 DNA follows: TGTGCCAGCAGCGTCCAGGGCGGCTACACCTTC. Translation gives CASSVQGGYTF.